The TCR beta chain under discussion was sequenced for a study of beta chain features in type 1 diabetes. Study-wide results and caveats: Moderately but significantly shorter TCRB CDR3s were found in Type 1 diabetes patients in all four CD4+ subsets.

A remark on this clone: Its target is not known.

The entirety of the isolated RNA underwent reverse transcription, so expressed TCRB transcripts were sequenced. Produced via immunoSEQ multiplex PCR; TCRdb's table is partial and in-frame only. This sample has tens of thousands of clones; just under 50% occur once, and the top ten carry roughly 0.7%. CDR1 is SGHRS and CDR2 is YFSETQ in the germline V gene. V was cut by 4 bases and J by 1 base, with 10 bases left in between. This CDR3 is built from 14 residues. The chain joins TRBV5-1 to TRBJ2-3, with TRBD2 as a possible D gene (5 bases). This receptor was taken from a man aged 25 to 40 with type 1 diabetes. Sequenced: central memory CD4+ T cells from blood. The CDR3 region has the DNA TGCGCCAGCAGCCCCGCCGGGGGCACAGATACGCAGTATTTT. Translation: CASSPAGGTDTQYF.